These T cell receptor beta chains were read from a single sample in a study of cytomegalovirus exposure and HLA in healthy donors. Produced via immunoSEQ multiplex PCR; TCRdb's table is partial and in-frame only. The sample consists of under 100,000 clones, around 77% of them appearing once. Sequencing was performed on PBMCs. The receptors come from a man aged 45-65 years in good health and CMV-seronegative. CDR3s include the opening cysteine and the closing phenylalanine or tryptophan. Each record gives: D gene, J gene, V gene, clone size, CDR3 DNA, CDR3 protein. A D gene is named only where the DNA matches it firmly. Size is omitted from some rows. Given values are once, few, many or a class for expanded clones.

d_call: TRBD1; j_call: TRBJ1-3; v_call: TRBV5-1; clone_size: NA; cdr3_nt: TGCGCCAGCAGCTTGGGGCACGGGACAGAGGCTGGAAACACCATATATTTT; cdr3_aa: CASSLGHGTEAGNTIYF
d_call: TRBD1; j_call: TRBJ1-5; v_call: TRBV30; clone_size: NA; cdr3_nt: TGTGCCTGGAACAGGGGAGAGCAGCCCCAGCATTTT; cdr3_aa: CAWNRGEQPQHF
d_call: TRBD1; j_call: TRBJ2-7; v_call: TRBV4-1; clone_size: NA; cdr3_nt: TGCGCCAGCAGCCAAGGCGACAGGGGGAACGAGCAGTACTTC; cdr3_aa: CASSQGDRGNEQYF
d_call: NA; j_call: TRBJ2-1; v_call: TRBV27; clone_size: NA; cdr3_nt: TGTGCCAGCACCCAAAGGGGTTCCTACAATGAGCAGTTCTTC; cdr3_aa: CASTQRGSYNEQFF
d_call: NA; j_call: TRBJ1-1; v_call: TRBV7-7; clone_size: few; cdr3_nt: TGTGCTAGCAGGCCCGCGAGGACTGAAGCTTTCTTT; cdr3_aa: CASRPARTEAFF
d_call: NA; j_call: TRBJ2-7; v_call: TRBV18; clone_size: NA; cdr3_nt: TGTGCCAGCTCACTTCTTGATTCCGGGACAACACACGAGCAGTACTTC; cdr3_aa: CASSLLDSGTTHEQYF
d_call: TRBD2; j_call: TRBJ2-3; v_call: TRBV4-3; clone_size: NA; cdr3_nt: TGCGCCAGCAGCCAAGATGGACTAGCGGGGGGATTCCCCACAGATACGCAGTATTTT; cdr3_aa: CASSQDGLAGGFPTDTQYF
d_call: NA; j_call: TRBJ2-7; v_call: TRBV2; clone_size: NA; cdr3_nt: TGTGCCAGCAGTGAGGCGAGGGAGCAGTACTTC; cdr3_aa: CASSEAREQYF
d_call: NA; j_call: TRBJ1-4; v_call: TRBV25-1; clone_size: once; cdr3_nt: TGTGCCAGCAGTTATCCGGGAACTAATGAAAAACTGTTTTTT; cdr3_aa: CASSYPGTNEKLFF
d_call: NA; j_call: TRBJ2-5; v_call: TRBV2; clone_size: few; cdr3_nt: TGTGCCAGCAGTGAAGTACAGCCCCAAGAGACCCAGTACTTC; cdr3_aa: CASSEVQPQETQYF
d_call: NA; j_call: TRBJ2-1; v_call: TRBV7-2; clone_size: NA; cdr3_nt: TGTGCCAGCAGCTCGAATGGGGACTTAGCCAATGAGCAGTTCTTC; cdr3_aa: CASSSNGDLANEQFF
d_call: NA; j_call: TRBJ1-1; v_call: TRBV18; clone_size: NA; cdr3_nt: TGTGCCAGCTCACCACAGAGACAGGAGAACACTGAAGCTTTCTTT; cdr3_aa: CASSPQRQENTEAFF
d_call: NA; j_call: TRBJ2-3; v_call: TRBV2; clone_size: NA; cdr3_nt: TGTGCCAGCAGCCGATCCGGACAACTCACAGATACGCAGTATTTT; cdr3_aa: CASSRSGQLTDTQYF
d_call: NA; j_call: TRBJ1-5; v_call: TRBV30; clone_size: NA; cdr3_nt: TGTGCCTGGAGTGTAGGGGGAAATCAGCCCCAGCATTTT; cdr3_aa: CAWSVGGNQPQHF
d_call: NA; j_call: TRBJ1-1; v_call: TRBV5-4; clone_size: few; cdr3_nt: TGTGCCAGCAGCTTAGGACAGTCTGAAGCTTTCTTT; cdr3_aa: CASSLGQSEAFF
d_call: NA; j_call: TRBJ2-7; v_call: TRBV27; clone_size: NA; cdr3_nt: TGTGCCAGCAGTCGACAGGATTCCCGGCTAGGCAGGAAGGGCTCATACGAGCAGTACTTC; cdr3_aa: CASSRQDSRLGRKGSYEQYF
d_call: NA; j_call: TRBJ2-2; v_call: TRBV7-3; clone_size: few; cdr3_nt: TGTGCCAGCAGCGCCGGGACTGAGACCGGGGAGCTGTTTTTT; cdr3_aa: CASSAGTETGELFF
d_call: TRBD1; j_call: TRBJ1-2; v_call: TRBV19; clone_size: NA; cdr3_nt: TGTGCCAGTAGTATCGTCAGGGGGGATGGCTACACCTTC; cdr3_aa: CASSIVRGDGYTF
d_call: NA; j_call: TRBJ1-1; v_call: TRBV29-1; clone_size: NA; cdr3_nt: TGCAGCGTTGACAGGGGATCTGAAGCTTTCTTT; cdr3_aa: CSVDRGSEAFF
d_call: TRBD1; j_call: TRBJ2-2; v_call: TRBV10-2; clone_size: NA; cdr3_nt: TGCGCCAGCAGATGGACAGGGGTGAACACCGGGGAGCTGTTTTTT; cdr3_aa: CASRWTGVNTGELFF
d_call: NA; j_call: TRBJ2-7; v_call: TRBV5-6; clone_size: few; cdr3_nt: TGTGCCAGCAGTCCTACTGGGCCCTACGAGCAGTACTTC; cdr3_aa: CASSPTGPYEQYF
d_call: TRBD1; j_call: TRBJ2-1; v_call: TRBV4-1; clone_size: NA; cdr3_nt: TGCGCCAGCAGCCAAGTGGGGACAGTGGGGGTGAGGAAAGCGGAGCAGTTCTTC; cdr3_aa: CASSQVGTVGVRKAEQFF
d_call: TRBD1; j_call: TRBJ1-5; v_call: TRBV7-2; clone_size: NA; cdr3_nt: TGTGCCAGCAGCGTTTCCGGGACAGGGGCCAATCAGCCCCAGCATTTT; cdr3_aa: CASSVSGTGANQPQHF
d_call: TRBD1; j_call: TRBJ2-7; v_call: TRBV28; clone_size: NA; cdr3_nt: TGTGCCAGCATTGGATATAGGGGGCAGTGGAACGAGCAGTACTTC; cdr3_aa: CASIGYRGQWNEQYF
d_call: TRBD2; j_call: TRBJ2-3; v_call: TRBV9; clone_size: NA; cdr3_nt: TGTGCCAGCAGCGCTACCACTAGCGGGGGCACAGATACGCAGTATTTT; cdr3_aa: CASSATTSGGTDTQYF
d_call: TRBD2; j_call: TRBJ2-1; v_call: TRBV4-1; clone_size: NA; cdr3_nt: TGCGCCAGCAGCCAAGAACGGTCTAGCGGGGCTTACAATGAGCAGTTCTTC; cdr3_aa: CASSQERSSGAYNEQFF
d_call: TRBD2; j_call: TRBJ2-7; v_call: TRBV5-8; clone_size: NA; cdr3_nt: TGTGCCAGCAGCTTCAGTAACTCAGCGGGGGGGCGCTACGGGCAGTACTTC; cdr3_aa: CASSFSNSAGGRYGQYF
d_call: NA; j_call: TRBJ1-3; v_call: TRBV4-1; clone_size: NA; cdr3_nt: TGCGCCAGCAGCCTAGGATGGGGCACTGGAAACACCATATATTTT; cdr3_aa: CASSLGWGTGNTIYF
d_call: NA; j_call: TRBJ1-3; v_call: TRBV19; clone_size: NA; cdr3_nt: TGTGCCAGTAGTATAGTCGGACTAACTGAACCCTCTGGAAACACCATATATTTT; cdr3_aa: CASSIVGLTEPSGNTIYF
d_call: TRBD2; j_call: TRBJ2-5; v_call: TRBV7-9; clone_size: NA; cdr3_nt: TGTGCCAGCAGCTTATACCCCGGGACTAGCGGGGAAGAGACCCAGTACTTC; cdr3_aa: CASSLYPGTSGEETQYF
d_call: NA; j_call: TRBJ1-5; v_call: TRBV7-2; clone_size: NA; cdr3_nt: TGTGCCAGCAGCTTGGAACAGGCAAATCAGCCCCAGCATTTT; cdr3_aa: CASSLEQANQPQHF
d_call: NA; j_call: TRBJ2-3; v_call: TRBV25-1; clone_size: once; cdr3_nt: TGTGCCACCGCTCAGGCGATCACAGATACGCAGTATTTT; cdr3_aa: CATAQAITDTQYF
d_call: NA; j_call: TRBJ2-3; v_call: TRBV19; clone_size: NA; cdr3_nt: TGTGCCAGTACCCGACAGGGACTTAGCACAGATACGCAGTATTTT; cdr3_aa: CASTRQGLSTDTQYF
d_call: NA; j_call: TRBJ2-3; v_call: TRBV7-9; clone_size: NA; cdr3_nt: TGTGCCAGCAGCTTAATGGGGGGAGATACGCAGTATTTT; cdr3_aa: CASSLMGGDTQYF
d_call: NA; j_call: TRBJ1-5; v_call: TRBV6-4; clone_size: NA; cdr3_nt: TGTGCCAGCAGACCAGGGATACGGCCCCAGCATTTT; cdr3_aa: CASRPGIRPQHF
d_call: NA; j_call: TRBJ1-1; v_call: TRBV21-1; clone_size: few; cdr3_nt: TGTGCCAGCAGCAAACTGGGTAGGGCTCAGGGGACCACTGAAGCTTTCTTT; cdr3_aa: CASSKLGRAQGTTEAFF
d_call: TRBD1; j_call: TRBJ1-2; v_call: TRBV14; clone_size: NA; cdr3_nt: TGTGCCAGCAGCCATCCAGGGGGCCACTATGGCTACACCTTC; cdr3_aa: CASSHPGGHYGYTF
d_call: TRBD1; j_call: TRBJ1-2; v_call: TRBV11-2; clone_size: NA; cdr3_nt: TGTGCCAGCAGCACCGGACAGGGAGGATCCTATGGCTACACCTTC; cdr3_aa: CASSTGQGGSYGYTF
d_call: TRBD1; j_call: TRBJ1-5; v_call: TRBV5-6; clone_size: NA; cdr3_nt: TGTGCCAGCAGGAAAACAGGGGCGAGCAATCAGCCCCAGCATTTT; cdr3_aa: CASRKTGASNQPQHF
d_call: NA; j_call: TRBJ1-2; v_call: TRBV19; clone_size: NA; cdr3_nt: TGTGCCAGTATCCCCGGATGGGGGGTTACTAACTATGGCTACACCTTC; cdr3_aa: CASIPGWGVTNYGYTF
d_call: NA; j_call: TRBJ2-4; v_call: TRBV7-9; clone_size: NA; cdr3_nt: TGTGCCAGCAGCTTTGCCGGGGGGCCACTAGCCAAAAACATTCAGTACTTC; cdr3_aa: CASSFAGGPLAKNIQYF
d_call: TRBD1; j_call: TRBJ1-4; v_call: TRBV10-3; clone_size: few; cdr3_nt: TGTGCCATCCTCTCTGAGGACAGGGCTGAAAAACTGTTTTTT; cdr3_aa: CAILSEDRAEKLFF
d_call: TRBD1; j_call: TRBJ1-4; v_call: TRBV28; clone_size: NA; cdr3_nt: TGTGCCAGCAGTTACAGGGGCCCAGATGAAAAACTGTTTTTT; cdr3_aa: CASSYRGPDEKLFF
d_call: NA; j_call: TRBJ1-1; v_call: TRBV7-9; clone_size: NA; cdr3_nt: TGTGCCAGCTCCGCGCAGGCGAACACTGAAGCTTTCTTT; cdr3_aa: CASSAQANTEAFF
d_call: NA; j_call: TRBJ1-1; v_call: TRBV9; clone_size: NA; cdr3_nt: TGTGCCAGCAGCGTAGAAGACTTAAACACTGAAGCTTTCTTT; cdr3_aa: CASSVEDLNTEAFF
d_call: TRBD1; j_call: TRBJ2-1; v_call: TRBV15; clone_size: once; cdr3_nt: TGTGCCACCAGCAACCGGGACAGGGGTGGCCCCTACAATGAGCAGTTCTTC; cdr3_aa: CATSNRDRGGPYNEQFF
d_call: TRBD1; j_call: TRBJ1-6; v_call: TRBV19; clone_size: few; cdr3_nt: TGTGCCAGTAGTACGCGCCAGACAGGGGGCCTGGGTAATTCACCCCTCCACTTT; cdr3_aa: CASSTRQTGGLGNSPLHF
d_call: TRBD1; j_call: TRBJ1-6; v_call: TRBV7-9; clone_size: NA; cdr3_nt: TGTGCCAGCAGCTTAGAAGGGGGCTCACCCCTCCACTTT; cdr3_aa: CASSLEGGSPLHF
d_call: TRBD1; j_call: TRBJ1-6; v_call: TRBV7-2; clone_size: NA; cdr3_nt: TGTGCCAGCAGCCCCGGGACAGGGGCCTCCTATAATTCACCCCTCCACTTT; cdr3_aa: CASSPGTGASYNSPLHF
d_call: NA; j_call: TRBJ1-5; v_call: TRBV6-1; clone_size: NA; cdr3_nt: TGTGCCAGCTGGGCGCGTCAGGGCAATCAGCCCCAGCATTTT; cdr3_aa: CASWARQGNQPQHF
d_call: NA; j_call: TRBJ2-2; v_call: TRBV5-1; clone_size: NA; cdr3_nt: TGCGCCAGCGGTCCCGGGCCGAACACCGGGGAGCTGTTTTTT; cdr3_aa: CASGPGPNTGELFF